This TCR beta chain was captured by sequencing in a study of T cell clonality in common variable immunodeficiency. This clone was seen only a few times. Its antigen is undetermined. The read ends 3 residues before the CDR3 terminus; that terminus is restored from the germline J gene. The assay was immunoSEQ multiplex PCR, and TCRdb's table has in-frame clones only and misses some. The specimen has 30,000 to 40,000 clones, none found just once. After removal of 8 bases from V and 6 bases from J, the junction contained 6 bases not matched to a gene. This CDR3 is built from 12 residues. Germline V gives CDR1 SEHNR, CDR2 FQNEAQ (reference sequence). Study-wide results and limits: TCRbeta clonality was increased in CVID versus healthy controls. Common variable immunodeficiency TCR beta sequences reportedly had fewer deletions and N-nucleotide insertions.

The sequence came from a human donor with common variable immunodeficiency. Sequences were obtained from peripheral blood mononuclear cells. This chain connects TRBV7-9 to TRBJ2-7, with 8 bases that match TRBD2. CDR3 DNA (partial): TGTGCCAGCGAGGGACTAGGCGTCGAG. It specifies CASEGLGVE. The whole CDR3 reads CASEGLGVEQYF.